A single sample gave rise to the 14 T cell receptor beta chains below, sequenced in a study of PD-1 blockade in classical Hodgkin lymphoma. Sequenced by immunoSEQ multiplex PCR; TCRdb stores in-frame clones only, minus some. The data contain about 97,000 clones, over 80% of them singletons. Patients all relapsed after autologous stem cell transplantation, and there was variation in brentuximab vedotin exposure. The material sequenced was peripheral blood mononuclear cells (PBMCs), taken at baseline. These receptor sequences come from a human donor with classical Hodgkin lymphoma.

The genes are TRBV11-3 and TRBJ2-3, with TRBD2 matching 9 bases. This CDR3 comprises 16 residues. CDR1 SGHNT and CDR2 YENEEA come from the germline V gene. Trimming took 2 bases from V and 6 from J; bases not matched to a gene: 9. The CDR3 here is CASSLSAGGSADTQYF. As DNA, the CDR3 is TGTGCCAGCAGCTTATCCGCGGGAGGGTCGGCGGATACGCAGTATTTT.

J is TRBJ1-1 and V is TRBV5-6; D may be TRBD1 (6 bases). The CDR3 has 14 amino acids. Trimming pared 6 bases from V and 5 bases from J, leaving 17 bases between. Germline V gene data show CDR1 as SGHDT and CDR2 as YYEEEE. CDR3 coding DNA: TGTGCCAGCAACCCCACAGGGAGGGAGACTGAAGCTTTCTTT. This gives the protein CASNPTGRETEAFF.

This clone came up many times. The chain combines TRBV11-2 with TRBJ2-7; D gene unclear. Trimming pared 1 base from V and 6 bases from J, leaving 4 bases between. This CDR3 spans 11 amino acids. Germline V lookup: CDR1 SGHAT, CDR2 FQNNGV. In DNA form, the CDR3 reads TGTGCCAGCAGCTTAGGGATCGAGCAGTACTTC. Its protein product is CASSLGIEQYF. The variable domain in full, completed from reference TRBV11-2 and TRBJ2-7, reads EAGVAQSPRYKIIEKRQSVAFWCNPISGHATLYWYQQILGQGPKLLIQFQNNGVVDDSQLPKDRFSAERLKGVDSTLKIQPAKLEDSAVYLCASSLGIEQYFGPGTRLTVT.

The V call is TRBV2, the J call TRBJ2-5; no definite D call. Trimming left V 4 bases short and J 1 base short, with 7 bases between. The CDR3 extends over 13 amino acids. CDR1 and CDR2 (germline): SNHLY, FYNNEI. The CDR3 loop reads CASSGGLQETQYF. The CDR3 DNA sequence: TGTGCCAGCAGTGGTGGCCTCCAAGAGACCCAGTACTTC.

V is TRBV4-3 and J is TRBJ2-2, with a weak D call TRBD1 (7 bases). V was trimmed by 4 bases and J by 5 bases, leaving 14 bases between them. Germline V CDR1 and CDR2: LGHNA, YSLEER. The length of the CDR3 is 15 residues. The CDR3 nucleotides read TGCGCCAGCAGCCGGGGGGTCAGGGGGACCGGGGAGCTGTTTTTT. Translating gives CASSRGVRGTGELFF.

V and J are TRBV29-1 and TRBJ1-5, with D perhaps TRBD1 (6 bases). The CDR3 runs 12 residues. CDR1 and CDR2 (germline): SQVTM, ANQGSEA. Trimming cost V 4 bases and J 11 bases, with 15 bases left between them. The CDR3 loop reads CSVVSGAGAQHF. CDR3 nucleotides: TGCAGCGTTGTTTCAGGGGCCGGGGCCCAGCATTTT. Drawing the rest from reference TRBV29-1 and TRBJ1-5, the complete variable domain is SAVISQKPSRDICQRGTSLTIQCQVDSQVTMMFWYRQQPGQSLTLIATANQGSEATYESGFVIDKFPISRPNLTFSTLTVSNMSPEDSSIYLCSVVSGAGAQHFGDGTRLSIL.

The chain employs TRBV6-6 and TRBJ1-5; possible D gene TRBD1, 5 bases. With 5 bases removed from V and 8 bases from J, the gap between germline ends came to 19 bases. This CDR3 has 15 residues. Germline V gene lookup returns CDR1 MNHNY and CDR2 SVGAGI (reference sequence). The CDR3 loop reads CASSLWDGGGKPQHF. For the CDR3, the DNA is TGTGCCAGCAGTCTATGGGACGGCGGAGGTAAGCCCCAGCATTTT.

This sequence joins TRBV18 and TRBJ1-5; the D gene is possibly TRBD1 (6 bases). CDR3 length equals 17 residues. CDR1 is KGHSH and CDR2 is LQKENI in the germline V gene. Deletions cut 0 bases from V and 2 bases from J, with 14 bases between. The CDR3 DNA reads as TGTGCCAGCTCACCACCGGGGGCCGAACGGGGCAATCAGCCCCAGCATTTT. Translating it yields CASSPPGAERGNQPQHF.

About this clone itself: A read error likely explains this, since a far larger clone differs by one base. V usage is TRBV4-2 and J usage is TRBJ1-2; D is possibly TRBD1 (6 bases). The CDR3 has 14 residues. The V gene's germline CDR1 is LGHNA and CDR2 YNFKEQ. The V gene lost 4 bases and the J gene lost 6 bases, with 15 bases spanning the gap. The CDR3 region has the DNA TGTGCCAGCAGCCGGACGGGGGGGCGGGATGGCTACACCTTC. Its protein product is CASSRTGGRDGYTF.

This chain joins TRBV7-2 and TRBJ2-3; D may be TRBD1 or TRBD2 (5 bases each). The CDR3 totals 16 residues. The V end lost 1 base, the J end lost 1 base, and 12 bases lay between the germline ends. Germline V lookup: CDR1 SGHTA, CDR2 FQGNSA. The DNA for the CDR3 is TGTGCCAGCAGCTTAGGGGCCGTGGGGGGCACAGATACGCAGTATTTT. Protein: CASSLGAVGGTDTQYF.

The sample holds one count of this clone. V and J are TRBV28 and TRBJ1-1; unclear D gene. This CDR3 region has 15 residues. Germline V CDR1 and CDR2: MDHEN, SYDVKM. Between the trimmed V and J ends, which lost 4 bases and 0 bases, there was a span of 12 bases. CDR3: CASSSPPVLNTEAFF. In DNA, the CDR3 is TGTGCCAGCAGTTCCCCACCGGTCCTGAACACTGAAGCTTTCTTT.

CDR3 nucleotides: TGTGCCAGCAGTGATAAGGGAAGGCCCTCCTACGAGCAGTACTTC. Translated, it gives CASSDKGRPSYEQYF. The chain is built from TRBV6-1 and TRBJ2-7; D is uncertain. Germline V gene lookup returns CDR1 MNHNS and CDR2 SASEGT. V was trimmed by 3 bases and J by 0 bases, leaving 12 bases between them. There are 15 residues in the CDR3.

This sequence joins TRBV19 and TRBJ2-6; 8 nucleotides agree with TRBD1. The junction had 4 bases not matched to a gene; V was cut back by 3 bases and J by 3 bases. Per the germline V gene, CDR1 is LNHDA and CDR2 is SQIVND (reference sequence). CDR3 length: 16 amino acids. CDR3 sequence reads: CASSINRGDGANVLTF. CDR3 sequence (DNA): TGTGCCAGTAGTATCAACAGGGGGGATGGGGCCAACGTCCTGACTTTC. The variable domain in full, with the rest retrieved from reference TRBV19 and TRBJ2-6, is DGGITQSPKYLFRKEGQNVTLSCEQNLNHDAMYWYRQDPGQGLRLIYYSQIVNDFQKGDIAEGYSVSREKKESFPLTVTSAQKNPTAFYLCASSINRGDGANVLTFGAGSRLTVL.

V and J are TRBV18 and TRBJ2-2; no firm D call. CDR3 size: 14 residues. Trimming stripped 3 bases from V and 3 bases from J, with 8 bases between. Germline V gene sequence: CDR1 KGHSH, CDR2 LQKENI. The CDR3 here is CASSPNSYTGELFF. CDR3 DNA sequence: TGTGCCAGCTCACCCAACAGTTACACCGGGGAGCTGTTTTTT. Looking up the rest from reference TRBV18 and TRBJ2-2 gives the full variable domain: NAGVMQNPRHLVRRRGQEARLRCSPMKGHSHVYWYRQLPEEGLKFMVYLQKENIIDESGMPKERFSAEFPKEGPSILRIQQVVRGDSAAYFCASSPNSYTGELFFGEGSRLTVL.